Following are 4 T cell receptor beta chains from one sample sequenced in a study of blood T cell repertoires in COVID-19. The data were produced by immunoSEQ multiplex PCR, yet TCRdb's version contains in-frame clones alone and is incomplete. The table includes about 81,000 clones, 90% to 95% detected once. Material for sequencing was peripheral blood. Receptor source: a human donor with active COVID-19. The donor label of this sample is uncertain.

The rearrangement joins TRBV7-2 to TRBJ2-7; 12 nucleotides agree with TRBD2. The CDR3 is 15 amino acids. V was pared by 5 bases and J by 7 bases, with 9 bases of the junction left unmatched. Germline V gene data show CDR1 as SGHTA and CDR2 as FQGNSA. CDR3 in amino acids: CASSPRLAGESEQYF. The CDR3 nucleotides are TGTGCCAGCAGCCCCCGACTAGCGGGAGAGTCTGAGCAGTACTTC.

The count of this clone is one. The rearrangement links TRBV6-2 or TRBV6-3 to TRBJ1-1, with D possibly matching TRBD1 (5 bases). The germline gives CDR1 MNHEY, CDR2 SVGEGT. Trimming took 6 bases from V and 2 from J, leaving 22 bases between them. The CDR3 consists of 17 residues. CDR3 protein: CASSIQDKALTNTEAFF. CDR3 bases: TGTGCCAGCAGCATACAGGACAAGGCCTTAACCAACACTGAAGCTTTCTTT.

The sample holds one count of this clone. V usage is TRBV11-3 and J usage is TRBJ2-5, with TRBD1 matching over 9 bases. CDR3 length: 17 amino acids. Germline V gene sequence: CDR1 SGHNT, CDR2 YENEEA. With V trimmed by 1 base and J by 4 bases, 10 bases remained unmatched. CDR3 amino acids: CASSLGGTGPLGETQYF. CDR3 nucleotides: TGTGCCAGCAGCTTAGGGGGGACAGGGCCCCTAGGAGAGACCCAGTACTTC.

The chain combines TRBV7-9 with TRBJ2-3, with D perhaps TRBD2 (6 bases). Trimming shortened V by 3 bases and J by 0 bases, and 10 bases separated the two germline ends. The CDR3 sequence is 15 residues long. Per the germline V gene, CDR1 is SEHNR and CDR2 is FQNEAQ (reference sequence). The CDR3 DNA reads as TGTGCCAGCAGCTTTGGGACTTCTAGCACAGATACGCAGTATTTT. This gives the protein CASSFGTSSTDTQYF.